This T cell receptor (beta chain) was profiled in a study of blood T cell repertoires in COVID-19. Study context: There were acute and convalescent COVID-19 samples, and they came from the United States, Italy and Spain. Sample material is recorded as cDNA or gDNA derived from T cells, B-cell-depleted T cells, or PBMCs.

Unmatched junction bases numbered 8, after V lost 0 bases and J lost 7 bases. The CDR3 consists of 16 residues. Germline assignment: CDR1 MNHEY and CDR2 SVGAGI. Data came from immunoSEQ multiplex PCR; TCRdb stores just in-frame clones and leaves some out. The sample yields about 98,000 clones, approximately 80% seen once. This sequence originates from a man aged 70 or older with active or convalescent COVID-19. Source material: peripheral blood. The rearrangement joins TRBV6-5 to TRBJ2-3, with TRBD1 matching 9 bases. The CDR3 nucleotides are TGTGCCAGCAGTTACTCGAGAGGACAGGGGCGCAATACGCAGTATTTT. This translates into CASSYSRGQGRNTQYF.